One and the same sample provided the 6 T cell receptor beta chains below, sequenced in a study of cytomegalovirus exposure and HLA in healthy donors (dated by TCRdb to about 2017). The library relied on the immunoSEQ multiplex PCR assay. The multiplex PCR relied on a mix of 60 forward primers for TCR Vbeta segments and 13 reverse primers for TCR Jbeta segments. The clones in this table, taken by TCRdb from immuneACCESS, are in-frame only. Not every clone is retained; where verified, under half of the shortfall comes from an unresolved V gene, and the cause of the rest is unknown. The table for this sample lists around 91,000 clones; around four fifths of them were counted only once. The top ten constitute about 2.7% of the sample. The sample comprised PBMCs. The receptor source for this set is a male donor in good health and CMV-seropositive.

This clone was counted a single time. This chain uses TRBV9 with TRBJ2-1; the match to TRBD2 covers 10 bases. The CDR3 loop spans 16 amino acids. Germline values: CDR1 SGDLS, CDR2 YYNGEE. The V gene end was trimmed by 0 bases and the J gene end by 4 bases; junction bases not matched to a gene: 4. CDR3: CASSVGEAGGYNEQFF. CDR3 in DNA: TGTGCCAGCAGCGTAGGGGAAGCGGGAGGGTACAATGAGCAGTTCTTC.

The V call is TRBV14, the J call TRBJ2-2, with 10 bases identical to TRBD2. Germline lookup yields CDR1 SGHDN and CDR2 FVKESK. The CDR3 covers 15 residues. Unmatched junction bases numbered 0, after V lost 4 bases and J lost 1 base. CDR3 residues: CASSRLAGNTGELFF. The CDR3, as DNA: TGTGCCAGCAGCCGACTAGCGGGGAACACCGGGGAGCTGTTTTTT.

V is TRBV15 and J is TRBJ2-6; D is uncertain. CDR3 size: 15 residues. V gave up 5 bases and J gave up 0 bases, with 8 bases separating them. Germline V gives CDR1 LNHNV, CDR2 YYDKDF (reference sequence). The CDR3 nucleotides read TGTGCCACCAGCCCAGGAAGCTCTGGGGCCAACGTCCTGACTTTC. It specifies CATSPGSSGANVLTF.

This chain links TRBV5-5 with TRBJ2-7, with TRBD2 matching 12 bases. Germline V gives CDR1 SGHKS, CDR2 YYEKEE (reference sequence). Trimming removed 4 bases from V and 9 bases from J; junction bases left unmatched: 14. The CDR3 consists of 16 residues. The CDR3 reads CASSPGTSGQRGGQYF. The DNA for the CDR3 is TGTGCCAGCAGCCCGGGGACTAGCGGGCAGCGGGGGGGGCAGTACTTC. Supplemented by reference TRBV5-5 and TRBJ2-7, the full variable domain reads DAGVTQSPTHLIKTRGQQVTLRCSPISGHKSVSWYQQVLGQGPQFIFQYYEKEERGRGNFPDRFSARQFPNYSSELNVNALLLGDSALYLCASSPGTSGQRGGQYFGPGTRLTVT.

J is TRBJ2-5 and V is TRBV6-6; 7 bases line up with TRBD1. The V segment lost 6 bases and the J segment 5 bases; nucleotides outside the gene matches: 12. The CDR3 sequence is 15 residues long. The V gene's germline CDR1 is MNHNY and CDR2 SVGAGI (reference sequence). CDR3 in amino acids: CASSNTGVTRETQYF. The CDR3 bases are TGTGCCAGCAGCAATACAGGGGTAACCCGGGAGACCCAGTACTTC.

The rearrangement links TRBV9 to TRBJ2-3; a possible D gene is TRBD1 (7 bases). CDR3 length: 15 amino acids. Germline-derived CDR1 and CDR2 are SGDLS and YYNGEE. Trimming pared 4 bases from V and 4 bases from J, leaving 16 bases between. The CDR3 protein is CASSKEGAMADTQYF. In DNA, the CDR3 is TGTGCCAGCAGCAAGGAGGGGGCTATGGCAGATACGCAGTATTTT.